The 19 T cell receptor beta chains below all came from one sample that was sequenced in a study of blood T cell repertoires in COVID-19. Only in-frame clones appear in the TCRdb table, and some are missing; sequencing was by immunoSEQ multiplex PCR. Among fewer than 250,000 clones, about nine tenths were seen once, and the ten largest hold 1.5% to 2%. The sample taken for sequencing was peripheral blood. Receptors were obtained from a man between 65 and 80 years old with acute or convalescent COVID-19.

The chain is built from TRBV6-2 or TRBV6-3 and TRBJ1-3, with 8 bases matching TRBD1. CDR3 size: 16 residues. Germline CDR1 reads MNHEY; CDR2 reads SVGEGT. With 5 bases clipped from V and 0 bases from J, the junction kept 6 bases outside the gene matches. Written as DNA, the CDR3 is TGTGCCAGCAGTCCGAGGACAGGGAGCTCTGGAAACACCATATATTTT. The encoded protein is CASSPRTGSSGNTIYF.

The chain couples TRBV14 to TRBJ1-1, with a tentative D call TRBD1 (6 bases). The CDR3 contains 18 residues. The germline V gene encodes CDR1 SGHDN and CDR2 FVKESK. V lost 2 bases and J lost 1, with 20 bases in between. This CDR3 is CASSQPETGGSWNTEAFF. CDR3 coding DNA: TGTGCCAGCAGCCAACCCGAAACGGGGGGCTCTTGGAACACTGAAGCTTTCTTT.

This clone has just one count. The CDR3 DNA is TGTGCCAGTAGTCCGATCGGACAGGGGCTATTCATGAACACTGAAGCTTTCTTT. Translation gives CASSPIGQGLFMNTEAFF. The J gene is TRBJ1-1, the V gene TRBV19; 9 bases match TRBD1. CDR1 LNHDA and CDR2 SQIVND come from the germline V gene (reference sequence). This CDR3 has 18 amino acids. J gave up 0 bases and V 5 bases, and 13 bases lay outside the gene matches.

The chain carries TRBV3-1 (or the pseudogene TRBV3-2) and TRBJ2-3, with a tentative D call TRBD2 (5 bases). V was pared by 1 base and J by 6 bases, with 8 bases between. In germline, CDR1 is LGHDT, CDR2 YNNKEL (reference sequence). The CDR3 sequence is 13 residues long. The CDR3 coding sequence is TGTGCCAGCAGCCAAGGCCAGCGGGATACGCAGTATTTT. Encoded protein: CASSQGQRDTQYF.

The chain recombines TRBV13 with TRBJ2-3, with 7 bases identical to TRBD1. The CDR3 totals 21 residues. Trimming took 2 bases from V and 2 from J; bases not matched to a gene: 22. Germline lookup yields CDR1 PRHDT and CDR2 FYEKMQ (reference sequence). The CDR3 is CASSLNSGWTGRGPITDTQYF. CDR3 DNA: TGTGCCAGCAGCTTAAACAGTGGGTGGACAGGACGAGGTCCTATCACAGATACGCAGTATTTT.

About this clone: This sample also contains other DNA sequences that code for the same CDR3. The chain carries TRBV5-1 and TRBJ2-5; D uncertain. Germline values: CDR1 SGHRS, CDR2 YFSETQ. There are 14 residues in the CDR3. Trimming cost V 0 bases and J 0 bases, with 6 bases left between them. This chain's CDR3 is CASSLAGNQETQYF. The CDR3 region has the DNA TGCGCCAGCAGCTTGGCGGGTAACCAAGAGACCCAGTACTTC.

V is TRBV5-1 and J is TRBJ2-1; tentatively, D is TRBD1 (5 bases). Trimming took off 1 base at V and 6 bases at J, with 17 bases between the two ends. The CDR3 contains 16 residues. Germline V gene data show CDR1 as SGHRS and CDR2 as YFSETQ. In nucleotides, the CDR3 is TGCGCCAGCAGCTTGAGAAGTCCTGGTACAGGCAATGAGCAGTTCTTC. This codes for CASSLRSPGTGNEQFF.

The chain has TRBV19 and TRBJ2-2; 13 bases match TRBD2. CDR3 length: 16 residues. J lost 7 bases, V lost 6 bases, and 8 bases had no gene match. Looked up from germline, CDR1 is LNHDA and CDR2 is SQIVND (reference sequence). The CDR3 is CASRNGLAGVVGELFF. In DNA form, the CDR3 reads TGTGCCAGTAGAAATGGACTAGCGGGAGTGGTCGGGGAGCTGTTTTTT.

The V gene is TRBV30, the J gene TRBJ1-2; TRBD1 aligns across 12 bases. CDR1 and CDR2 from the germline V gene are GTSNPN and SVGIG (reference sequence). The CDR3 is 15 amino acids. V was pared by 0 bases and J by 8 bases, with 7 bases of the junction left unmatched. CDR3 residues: CAWSVRGQGAGGYTF. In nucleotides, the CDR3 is TGTGCCTGGAGTGTACGGGGACAGGGGGCCGGAGGCTACACCTTC. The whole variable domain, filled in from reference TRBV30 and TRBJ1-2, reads SQTIHQWPATLVQPVGSPLSLECTVEGTSNPNLYWYRQAAGRGLQLLFYSVGIGQISSEVPQNLSASRPQDRQFILSSKKLLLSDSGFYLCAWSVRGQGAGGYTFGSGTRLTVV.

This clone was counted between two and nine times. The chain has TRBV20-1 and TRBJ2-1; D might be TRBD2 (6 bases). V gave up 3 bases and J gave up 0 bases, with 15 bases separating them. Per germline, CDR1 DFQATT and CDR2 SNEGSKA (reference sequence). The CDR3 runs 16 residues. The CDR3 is CSASMWGESSYNEQFF. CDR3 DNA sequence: TGCAGTGCTAGTATGTGGGGGGAAAGCTCCTACAATGAGCAGTTCTTC.

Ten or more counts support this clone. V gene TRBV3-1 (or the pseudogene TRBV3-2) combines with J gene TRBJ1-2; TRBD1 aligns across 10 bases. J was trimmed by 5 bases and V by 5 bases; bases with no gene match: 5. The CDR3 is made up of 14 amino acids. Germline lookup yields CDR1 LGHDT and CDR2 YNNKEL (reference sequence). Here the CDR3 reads CASSDRDRGYGYTF. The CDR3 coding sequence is TGTGCCAGCAGCGACCGGGACAGGGGATATGGCTACACCTTC.

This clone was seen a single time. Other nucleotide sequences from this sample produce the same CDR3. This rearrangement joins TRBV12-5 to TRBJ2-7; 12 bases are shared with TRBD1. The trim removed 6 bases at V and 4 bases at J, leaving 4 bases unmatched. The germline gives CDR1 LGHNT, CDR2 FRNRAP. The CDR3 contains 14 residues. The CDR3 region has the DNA TGTGCTAGTGGAACGGGACAGGGGGCTTACGAGCAGTACTTC. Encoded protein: CASGTGQGAYEQYF.

The CDR3 sequence is CASSLPQGDEQFF. Here the CDR3 DNA reads TGTGCCAGCAGTTTACCGCAGGGGGACGAGCAGTTCTTC. The chain combines TRBV28 with TRBJ2-1, with 7 bases identical to TRBD1. Germline-derived CDR1 and CDR2 are MDHEN and SYDVKM. The CDR3 is 13 residues long. V dropped 2 bases and J dropped 10; count of bases not matched to a gene: 5.

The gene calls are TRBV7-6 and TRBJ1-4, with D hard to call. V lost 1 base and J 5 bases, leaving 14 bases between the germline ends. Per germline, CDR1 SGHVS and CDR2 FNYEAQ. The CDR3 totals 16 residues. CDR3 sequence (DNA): TGTGCCAGCAGCTTAGTAGGAGGACGGCCAAATGAAAAACTGTTTTTT. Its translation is CASSLVGGRPNEKLFF.

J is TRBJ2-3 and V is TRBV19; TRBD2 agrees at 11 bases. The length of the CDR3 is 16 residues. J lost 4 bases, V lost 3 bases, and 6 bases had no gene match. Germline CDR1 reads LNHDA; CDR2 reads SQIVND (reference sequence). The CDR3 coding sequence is TGTGCCAGTAGTATGTATTCTAGCGGGAGGTCAGATACGCAGTATTTT. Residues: CASSMYSSGRSDTQYF.

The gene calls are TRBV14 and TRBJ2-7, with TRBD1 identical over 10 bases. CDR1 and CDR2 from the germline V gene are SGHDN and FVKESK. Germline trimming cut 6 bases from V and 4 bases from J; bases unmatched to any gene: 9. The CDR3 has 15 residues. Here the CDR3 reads CASRAGTGVFYEQYF. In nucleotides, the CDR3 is TGTGCCAGCAGGGCCGGGACAGGGGTTTTTTACGAGCAGTACTTC.

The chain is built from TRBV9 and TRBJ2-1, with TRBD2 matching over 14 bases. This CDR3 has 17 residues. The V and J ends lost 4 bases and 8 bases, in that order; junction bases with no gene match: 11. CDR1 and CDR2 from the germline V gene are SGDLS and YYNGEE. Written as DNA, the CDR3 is TGTGCCAGCAGCTTATCGACTAGCGGGAGGGCCAAGGATGAGCAGTTCTTC. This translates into CASSLSTSGRAKDEQFF.

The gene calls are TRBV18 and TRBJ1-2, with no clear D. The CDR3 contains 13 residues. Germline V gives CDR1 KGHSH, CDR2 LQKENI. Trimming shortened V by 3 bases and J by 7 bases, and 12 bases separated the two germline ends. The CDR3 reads CASSPGGLGGYTF. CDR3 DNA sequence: TGTGCCAGCTCACCGGGAGGGCTGGGTGGCTACACCTTC.

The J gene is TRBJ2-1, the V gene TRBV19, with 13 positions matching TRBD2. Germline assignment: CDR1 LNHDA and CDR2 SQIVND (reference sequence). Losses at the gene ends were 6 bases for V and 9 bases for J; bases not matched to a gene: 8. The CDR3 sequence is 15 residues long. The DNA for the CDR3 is TGTGCCAGTAGCCTCGGACTAGCGGGAGTTGGTGAGCAGTTCTTC. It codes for CASSLGLAGVGEQFF.